This T cell receptor (beta chain) was identified during a study of identical twins listed by TCRdb under 2016. As for the study more broadly: TCR alpha and beta repertoires from monozygotic twins, unrelated adults of various ages and cord blood were deep-sequenced to test whether fetal clonotypes persist. To rule out contamination, the twin experiments were replicated at different times with different library preparation protocols.

This clonotype was observed many times. The antigen it binds to is not known. No clone much larger than this one lies a single base away; base qualities are absent. Every donor in the study was a healthy Caucasian. The twin cohort consisted of three pairs of female monozygotic twins, all aged about 18 to 29 years. CD4+ and CD8+ T cell populations were isolated with positive isolation kits from Invitrogen. Receptor libraries were prepared by 5' RACE. Sequencing used an Illumina HiSeq 2000. A universal primer binding site was added through template switching, and the final cDNA carried a unique molecular identifier so that TCR cDNA molecules could be counted accurately. Specific primers in the conserved constant-segment region were used to synthesize first-strand cDNA for TCR alpha and beta chains. Each cDNA library was double barcoded, with a SMART-Mk sample barcode plus Illumina barcodes, to control for contamination. Two successive PCR steps introduced TruSeq adapter sequences along with Illumina sample barcodes. The TCR alpha and beta cDNA libraries were sequenced on the Illumina HiSeq platform using custom primers. From the authors' description of their analysis: Raw reads were processed with MiGEC to extract unique molecular identifiers, and MiXCR was used to determine CDR3 positions. Recombination models were inferred per individual with the repgenHMM and IGoR tools using an EM algorithm. Shared clonotype analysis was performed with the tcR package in R, normalizing sharing by the product of cloneset sizes. Out-of-frame nonproductive sequences were analyzed to study raw recombination free of thymic and clonal selection effects. TCRdb took the public reads, trimmed them with fastp at Q25, ran MiXCR for clone calling and kept in-frame beta chains. CDR3 protein sequences are deduplicated, and each keeps its most common genes and DNA. These V and J calls rely on TCRdb rather than the paper's analysis. The sample has approximately 250,000 distinct CDR3 sequences on record, over 5% of them singletons. The top ten clonotypes cover roughly 15% of the sample.

Overall study results and their limits: In monozygotic twins, recombination models systematically underestimated out-of-frame TCR alpha sharing, but the models matched the sharing seen between unrelated individuals. Abundant cord blood beta clonotypes carried fewer insertions; young adult naive repertoires showed a weaker similar trend, while memory repertoires showed none. Excess twin sharing in beta out-of-frame sequences was weaker because fewer shared sequences lowered the signal-to-noise ratio. Because the same donors could not be followed over many years, conclusions were based on cross-sectional statistical analysis. Compared with coincidental sharing between unrelated individuals, out-of-frame TCR alpha sequences shared between twins showed an excess of sequences with low generation probability. Zero-insertion analyses could be partly confounded by invariant T cells such as MAIT and iNKT, though diverse VJ usage argued against such confounding for most clonotypes.

Based on the germline V gene, the CDR1 and CDR2 sequences are SGHAT and FQNNGV. Germline trimming: 5 bases from V, 6 bases from J; junction bases outside gene matches: 6. The cysteine opens and the phenylalanine closes a CDR3 of 16 amino acids. Solely the CDR3 DNA is kept, with 48 bases framed from the first base. These data were also reused for a study on T cells expressing NK-cell markers. From the second report: In sorted CD3+CD56+NKG2C+, CD3+CD56+NKG2C- and CD3+CD56-NKG2C+ T-cell subsets from several donors, TCR beta-chain repertoires were profiled. Among the eight sequenced donors, only one was HCMV-seronegative, while the other seven were HCMV-seropositive. In several experiments an anti-gammadeltaTCR antibody was added to restrict sorting to alphabetaTCR-expressing T cells. In several donors, the dominant CD3+CD56+NKG2C+ clonotypes were found to rank among the top 10 CD8+ clonotypes and to make up roughly 1.0-7.5% of CD8+ T cells. Those dominant clonotypes were again the most abundant among CD3+CD56-NKG2C+ cells in a handful of donors, at roughly 28.3-60.1%. It remained unclear whether the expanded NKG2C-expressing T cell clones were specific for HCMV antigens. The study sequenced eight donors, all healthy volunteers chosen at random: three men and five women. A commercial ELISA kit detecting HCMV-specific IgG in serum was used to determine HCMV serostatus. Reads were demultiplexed and grouped by UMI with MIGEC, and clonotypes were assembled and quantified with MiTCR. Only TCR cDNA sequences supported by at least two reads were kept to exclude erroneous sequences. The tcR package was used for downstream repertoire analysis, and clonotypes were matched across fractions by CDR3 nucleotide sequence plus V segment. Antigen specificity was annotated against VDJdb with VDJmatch, allowing one amino acid substitution in CDR3.

This TCR was sampled from a woman younger than 35 in good health. The V gene is TRBV11-2 and the J gene is TRBJ2-4, with 14 bases matching TRBD2. The material sequenced was CD8+ T cells sorted from blood. The nucleotide sequence reads TGTGCCAGCAGCACGGCCGGGACTAGCGGGAGAAACATTCAGTACTTC. It codes for CASSTAGTSGRNIQYF.